This is a list of T cell receptor beta chains from one sample in a study of CXCR3-negative and CXCR3-positive naive CD8 T cells. Following a re-call of the 5' RACE reads, TCRdb has one entry per CDR3 protein and lacks DNA. This sample contains about 3,400 distinct CDR3 sequences. The specimen sequenced was naive CXCR3- CD8+ T cells from blood. Source of these receptors: a human donor in good health. Some clones in this sample may be carry-over from other donors' samples. Each CDR3 is given with its conserved first and last residue. Clone size is not always given. Where it is, it says once, few, many or a class for expanded clones.

J: TRBJ2-1
size: medium-sized
length: 14
V: TRBV29-1
CDR3: CSVVAVSSYNEQFF

J: TRBJ2-7
size: .
length: 14
V: TRBV21-1
CDR3: CASSTGTGVVEQYF

J: TRBJ2-7
size: medium-sized
length: 11
V: TRBV29-1
CDR3: CSVGVGYEQYF

J: TRBJ2-2
size: medium-sized
length: 12
V: TRBV29-1
CDR3: CSVEHGGGELFF

J: TRBJ2-1
size: medium-sized
length: 18
V: TRBV6-2/TRBV6-3
CDR3: CASSYAGLAGVLSNEQFF

J: TRBJ2-1
size: .
length: 12
V: TRBV29-1
CDR3: CSVESNSNEQFF

J: TRBJ2-1
size: medium-sized
length: 12
V: TRBV7-8
CDR3: CASSLDYNEQFF

J: TRBJ1-3
size: medium-sized
length: 16
V: TRBV28
CDR3: CASSLLDVGSGNTIYF

J: TRBJ2-7
size: medium-sized
length: 14
V: TRBV19
CDR3: CASSTTEAGNEQYF

J: TRBJ2-5
size: medium-sized
length: 13
V: TRBV29-1
CDR3: CSVERGHRETQYF

J: TRBJ1-2
size: medium-sized
length: 15
V: TRBV7-9
CDR3: CASRPQGADSEGYTF

J: TRBJ1-2
size: .
length: 16
V: TRBV5-1
CDR3: CASSLAAPGITYGYTF

J: TRBJ2-2
size: medium-sized
length: 14
V: TRBV7-3
CDR3: CASSPGLASGELFF

J: TRBJ2-3
size: .
length: 15
V: TRBV19
CDR3: CASSIDDSFTDTQYF

J: TRBJ2-7
size: medium-sized
length: 13
V: TRBV6-6
CDR3: CASSPPGPYEQYF

J: TRBJ2-1
size: .
length: 18
V: TRBV29-1
CDR3: CSVEGLAGEGAGYGEQFF

J: TRBJ2-7
size: .
length: 12
V: TRBV2
CDR3: CASRGLSYEQYF

J: TRBJ2-2
size: .
length: 13
V: TRBV6-6
CDR3: CASMTGGTGELFF

J: TRBJ1-5
size: .
length: 13
V: TRBV27
CDR3: CASSLFGFQPQHF

J: TRBJ1-1
size: large
length: 14
V: TRBV15
CDR3: CATSSELMNTEAFF

J: TRBJ2-1
size: .
length: 11
V: TRBV20-1
CDR3: CSASDGNEQFF

J: TRBJ2-2
size: .
length: 16
V: TRBV5-6
CDR3: CASSQAGRGGTGELFF

J: TRBJ2-1
size: .
length: 12
V: TRBV29-1
CDR3: CSGGAGSDEQFF

J: TRBJ2-1
size: medium-sized
length: 15
V: TRBV28
CDR3: CASSLSSGSPYEQFF

J: TRBJ2-1
size: medium-sized
length: 17
V: TRBV6-5
CDR3: CASSYSSGRSSYNEQFF

J: TRBJ1-1
size: medium-sized
length: 19
V: TRBV4-1
CDR3: CASSQEGPRTRLNYTEAFF

J: TRBJ2-7
size: medium-sized
length: 15
V: TRBV20-1
CDR3: CSARAPPLGFYEQYF

J: TRBJ1-6
size: medium-sized
length: 16
V: TRBV6-5
CDR3: CASQFSGSSYNSPLHF

J: TRBJ2-1
size: .
length: 14
V: TRBV2
CDR3: CASSALGTYNEQFF

J: TRBJ2-5
size: .
length: 15
V: TRBV13
CDR3: CASSLRLDRQETQYF

J: TRBJ2-2
size: medium-sized
length: 18
V: TRBV12-3/TRBV12-4
CDR3: CASTSYDGGVVNTGELFF

J: TRBJ2-1
size: medium-sized
length: 14
V: TRBV27
CDR3: CASSLDSSYNEQFF

J: TRBJ2-1
size: medium-sized
length: 13
V: TRBV29-1
CDR3: CSVDYGVENEQFF

J: TRBJ1-2
size: .
length: 14
V: TRBV6-6
CDR3: CASYTRDSNYGYTF

J: TRBJ1-1
size: medium-sized
length: 13
V: TRBV7-2
CDR3: CASSPSMNTEAFF

J: TRBJ2-4
size: .
length: 15
V: TRBV2
CDR3: CASSEYPLRENIQYF

J: TRBJ2-1
size: .
length: 13
V: TRBV11-3
CDR3: CASPGGGPNEQFF